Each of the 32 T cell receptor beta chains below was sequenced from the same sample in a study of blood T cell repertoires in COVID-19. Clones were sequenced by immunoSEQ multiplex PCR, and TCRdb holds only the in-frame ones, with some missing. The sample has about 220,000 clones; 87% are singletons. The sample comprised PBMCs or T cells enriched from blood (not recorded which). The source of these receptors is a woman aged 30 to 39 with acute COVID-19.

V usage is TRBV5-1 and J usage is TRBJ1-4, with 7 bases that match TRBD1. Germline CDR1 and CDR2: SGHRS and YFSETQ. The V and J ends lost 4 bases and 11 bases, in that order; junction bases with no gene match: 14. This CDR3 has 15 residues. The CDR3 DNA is TGCGCCAGCAGCCTCACAGGGGCGCGGGACGGGAAACTGTTTTTT. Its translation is CASSLTGARDGKLFF.

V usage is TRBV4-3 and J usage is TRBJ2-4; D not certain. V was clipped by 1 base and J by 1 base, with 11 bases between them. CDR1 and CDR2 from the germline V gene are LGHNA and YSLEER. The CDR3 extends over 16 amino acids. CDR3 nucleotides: TGCGCCAGCAGCCAAGCTCCCGACAAGGCCAAAAACATTCAGTACTTC. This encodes CASSQAPDKAKNIQYF.

The CDR3 here is CASRRDSQETQYF. In DNA form, the CDR3 reads TGTGCCAGCAGACGGGACTCCCAAGAGACCCAGTACTTC. The chain is built from TRBV7-9 and TRBJ2-5; D may be TRBD2 (6 bases). V was pared by 6 bases and J by 1 base, with 9 bases between. The CDR3 loop spans 13 amino acids. Germline lookup yields CDR1 SEHNR and CDR2 FQNEAQ (reference sequence). The full variable domain, in which reference TRBV7-9 and TRBJ2-5 provide the parts outside the CDR3, is DTGVSQNPRHKITKRGQNVTFRCDPISEHNRLYWYRQTLGQGPEFLTYFQNEAQLEKSRLLSDRFSAERPKGSFSTLEIQRTEQGDSAMYLCASRRDSQETQYFGPGTRLLVL.

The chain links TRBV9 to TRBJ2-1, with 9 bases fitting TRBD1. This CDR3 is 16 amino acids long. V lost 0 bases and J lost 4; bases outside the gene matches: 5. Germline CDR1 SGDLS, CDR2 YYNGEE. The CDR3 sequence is CASSVGHRGLYNEQFF. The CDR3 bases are TGTGCCAGCAGCGTAGGGCACAGGGGGCTTTACAATGAGCAGTTCTTC.

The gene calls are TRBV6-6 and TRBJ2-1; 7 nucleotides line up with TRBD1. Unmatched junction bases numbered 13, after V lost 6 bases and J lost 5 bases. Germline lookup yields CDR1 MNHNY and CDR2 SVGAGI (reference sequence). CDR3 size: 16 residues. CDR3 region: CASSLITGEVNNEQFF. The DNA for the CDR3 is TGTGCCAGCAGCTTAATCACAGGGGAAGTGAACAATGAGCAGTTCTTC.

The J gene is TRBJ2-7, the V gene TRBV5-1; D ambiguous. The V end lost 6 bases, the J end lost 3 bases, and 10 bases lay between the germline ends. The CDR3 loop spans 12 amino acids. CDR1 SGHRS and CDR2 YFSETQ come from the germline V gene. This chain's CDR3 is CASISESYEQYF. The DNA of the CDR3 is TGCGCCAGCATATCGGAGAGCTACGAGCAGTACTTC.

Written as DNA, the CDR3 is TGCGCCAGCAGCTTAGGACACCAAGTATCCTACGAGCAGTACTTC. Translation: CASSLGHQVSYEQYF. J is TRBJ2-7 and V is TRBV5-1, with a tentative D call TRBD1 (5 bases). Deletions cut 2 bases from V and 1 base from J, with 13 bases between. Germline CDR1 and CDR2: SGHRS and YFSETQ. The length of the CDR3 is 15 residues.

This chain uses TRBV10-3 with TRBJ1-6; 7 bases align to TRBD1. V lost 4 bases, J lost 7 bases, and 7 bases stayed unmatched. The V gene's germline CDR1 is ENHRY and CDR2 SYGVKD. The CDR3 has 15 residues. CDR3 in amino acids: CAISARDSINSPLHF. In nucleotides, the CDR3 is TGTGCCATCAGTGCCCGGGACAGCATCAATTCACCCCTCCACTTT.

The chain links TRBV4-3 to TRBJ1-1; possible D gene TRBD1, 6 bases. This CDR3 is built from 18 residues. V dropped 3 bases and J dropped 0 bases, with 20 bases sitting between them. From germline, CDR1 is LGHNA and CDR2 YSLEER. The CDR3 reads CASSHSGAGDIVNTEAFF. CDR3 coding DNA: TGCGCCAGCAGCCATTCTGGGGCAGGGGACATAGTGAACACTGAAGCTTTCTTT.

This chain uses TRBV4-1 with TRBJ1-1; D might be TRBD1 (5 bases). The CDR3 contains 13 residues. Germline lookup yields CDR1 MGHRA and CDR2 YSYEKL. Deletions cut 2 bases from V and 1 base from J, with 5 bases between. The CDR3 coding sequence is TGCGCCAGCAGCCAAACAGGGAACACTGAAGCTTTCTTT. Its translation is CASSQTGNTEAFF.

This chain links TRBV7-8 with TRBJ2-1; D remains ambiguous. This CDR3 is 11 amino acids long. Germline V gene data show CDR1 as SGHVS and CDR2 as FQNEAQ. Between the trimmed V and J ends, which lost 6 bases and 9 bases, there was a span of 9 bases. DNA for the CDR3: TGTGCCAGCAGTTACCGTAGTGAGCAGTTCTTC. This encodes CASSYRSEQFF.

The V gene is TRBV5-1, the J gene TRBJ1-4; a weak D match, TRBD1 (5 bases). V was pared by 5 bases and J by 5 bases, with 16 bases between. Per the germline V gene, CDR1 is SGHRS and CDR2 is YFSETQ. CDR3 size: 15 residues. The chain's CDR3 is CASRPGDYTNEKLFF. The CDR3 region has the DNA TGCGCCAGCAGACCCGGGGACTACACAAATGAAAAACTGTTTTTT.

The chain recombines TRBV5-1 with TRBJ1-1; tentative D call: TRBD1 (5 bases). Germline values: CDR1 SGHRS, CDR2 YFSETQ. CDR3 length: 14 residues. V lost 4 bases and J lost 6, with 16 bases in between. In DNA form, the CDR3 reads TGCGCCAGCAGCCCCGAAAGGGGCAGGCCTGAAGCTTTCTTT. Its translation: CASSPERGRPEAFF.

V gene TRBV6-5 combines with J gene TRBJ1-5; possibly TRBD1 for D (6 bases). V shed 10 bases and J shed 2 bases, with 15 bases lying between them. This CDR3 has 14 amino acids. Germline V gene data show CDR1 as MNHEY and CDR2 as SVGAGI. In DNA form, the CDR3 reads TGTGCCACCAAGGACAGAGTACGCAATCAGCCCCAGCATTTT. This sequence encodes CATKDRVRNQPQHF.

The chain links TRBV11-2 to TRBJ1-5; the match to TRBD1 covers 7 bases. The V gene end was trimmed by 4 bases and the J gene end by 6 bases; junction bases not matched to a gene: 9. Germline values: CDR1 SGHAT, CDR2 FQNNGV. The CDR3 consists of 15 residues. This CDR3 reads CASSSSQGVSQPQHF. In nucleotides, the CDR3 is TGTGCCAGCAGCTCATCCCAGGGGGTTAGTCAGCCCCAGCATTTT.

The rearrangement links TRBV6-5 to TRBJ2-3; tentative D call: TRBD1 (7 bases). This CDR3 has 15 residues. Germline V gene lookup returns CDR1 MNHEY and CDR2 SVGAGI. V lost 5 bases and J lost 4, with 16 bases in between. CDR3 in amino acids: CASSHTQGRPDTQYF. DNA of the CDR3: TGTGCCAGCAGTCACACACAGGGGAGGCCAGATACGCAGTATTTT.

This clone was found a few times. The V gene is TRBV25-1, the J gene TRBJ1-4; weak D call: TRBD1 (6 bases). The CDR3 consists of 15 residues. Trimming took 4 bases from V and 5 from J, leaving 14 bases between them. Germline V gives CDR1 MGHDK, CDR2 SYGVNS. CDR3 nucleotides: TGTGCCAGCAGTGTCCCGACAGGCCAGAATGAAAAACTGTTTTTT. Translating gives CASSVPTGQNEKLFF.

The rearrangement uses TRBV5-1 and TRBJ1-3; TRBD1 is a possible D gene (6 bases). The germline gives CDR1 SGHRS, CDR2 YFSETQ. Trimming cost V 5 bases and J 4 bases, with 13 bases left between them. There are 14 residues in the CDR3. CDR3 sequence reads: CASSFGGAGNTIYF. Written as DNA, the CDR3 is TGCGCCAGCAGTTTTGGGGGGGCCGGAAACACCATATATTTT.

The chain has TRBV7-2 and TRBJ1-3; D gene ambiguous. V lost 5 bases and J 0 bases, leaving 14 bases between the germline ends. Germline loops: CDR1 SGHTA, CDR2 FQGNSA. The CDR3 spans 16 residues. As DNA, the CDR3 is TGTGCCAGCAGCCCCCGGCCAGGCATCTCTGGAAACACCATATATTTT. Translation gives CASSPRPGISGNTIYF.

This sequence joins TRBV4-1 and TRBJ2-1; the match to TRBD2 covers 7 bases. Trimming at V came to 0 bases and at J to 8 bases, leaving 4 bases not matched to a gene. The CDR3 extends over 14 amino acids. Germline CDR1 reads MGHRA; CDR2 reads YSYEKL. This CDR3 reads CASSQEYREDEQFF. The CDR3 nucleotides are TGCGCCAGCAGCCAAGAATACCGGGAGGATGAGCAGTTCTTC.

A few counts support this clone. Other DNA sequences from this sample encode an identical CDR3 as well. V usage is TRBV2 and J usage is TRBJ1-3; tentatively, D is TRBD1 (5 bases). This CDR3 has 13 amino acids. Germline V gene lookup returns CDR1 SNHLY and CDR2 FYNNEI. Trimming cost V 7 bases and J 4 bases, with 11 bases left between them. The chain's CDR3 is CASTGEAGNTIYF. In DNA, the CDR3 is TGTGCCAGCACGGGGGAAGCCGGAAACACCATATATTTT. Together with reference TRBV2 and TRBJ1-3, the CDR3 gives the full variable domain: EPEVTQTPSHQVTQMGQEVILRCVPISNHLYFYWYRQILGQKVEFLVSFYNNEISEKSEIFDDQFSVERPDGSNFTLKIRSTKLEDSAMYFCASTGEAGNTIYFGEGSWLTVV.

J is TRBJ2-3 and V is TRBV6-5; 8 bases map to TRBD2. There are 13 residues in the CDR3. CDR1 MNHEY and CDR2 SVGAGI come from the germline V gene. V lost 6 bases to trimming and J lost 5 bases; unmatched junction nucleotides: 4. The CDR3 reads CASRLAGLDTQYF. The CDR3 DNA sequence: TGTGCCAGCAGGCTAGCGGGTCTAGATACGCAGTATTTT.

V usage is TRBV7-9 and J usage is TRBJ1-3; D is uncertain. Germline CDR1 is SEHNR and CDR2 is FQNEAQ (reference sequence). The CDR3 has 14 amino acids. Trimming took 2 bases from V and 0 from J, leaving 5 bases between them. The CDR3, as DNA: TGTGCCAGCAGCTTATCGTACTCTGGAAACACCATATATTTT. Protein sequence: CASSLSYSGNTIYF. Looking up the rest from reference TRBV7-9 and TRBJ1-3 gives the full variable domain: DTGVSQNPRHKITKRGQNVTFRCDPISEHNRLYWYRQTLGQGPEFLTYFQNEAQLEKSRLLSDRFSAERPKGSFSTLEIQRTEQGDSAMYLCASSLSYSGNTIYFGEGSWLTVV.

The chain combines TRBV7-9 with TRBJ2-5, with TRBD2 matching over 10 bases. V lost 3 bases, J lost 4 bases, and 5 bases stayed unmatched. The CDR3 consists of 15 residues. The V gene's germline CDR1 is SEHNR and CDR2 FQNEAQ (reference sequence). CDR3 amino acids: CASSLERGGRETQYF. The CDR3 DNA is TGTGCCAGCAGCTTGGAGCGGGGGGGCCGAGAGACCCAGTACTTC.

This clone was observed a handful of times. CDR3 in amino acids: CARSPFPPGSNQPQHF. The CDR3 coding sequence is TGTGCCAGAAGCCCCTTCCCACCGGGGTCCAATCAGCCCCAGCATTTT. The chain recombines TRBV5-3 with TRBJ1-5; D call uncertain. TRBV5-3 is recorded as an ORF, its role being uncertain. The CDR3 extends over 16 amino acids. V lost 4 bases and J lost 3, with 17 bases in between.

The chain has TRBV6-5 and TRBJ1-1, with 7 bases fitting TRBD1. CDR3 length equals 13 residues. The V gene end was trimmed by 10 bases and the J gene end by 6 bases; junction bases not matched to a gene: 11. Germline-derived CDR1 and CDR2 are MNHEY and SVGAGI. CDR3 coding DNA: TGTGCCATCCACAGGGGCCCATCCCCTGAAGCTTTCTTT. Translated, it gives CAIHRGPSPEAFF.

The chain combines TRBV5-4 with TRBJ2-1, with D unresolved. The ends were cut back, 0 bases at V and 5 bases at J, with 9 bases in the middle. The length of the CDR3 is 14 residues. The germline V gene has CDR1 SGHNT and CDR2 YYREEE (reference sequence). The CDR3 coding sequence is TGTGCCAGCAGCTTGGTTCTAGTCAACAATGAGCAGTTCTTC. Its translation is CASSLVLVNNEQFF.

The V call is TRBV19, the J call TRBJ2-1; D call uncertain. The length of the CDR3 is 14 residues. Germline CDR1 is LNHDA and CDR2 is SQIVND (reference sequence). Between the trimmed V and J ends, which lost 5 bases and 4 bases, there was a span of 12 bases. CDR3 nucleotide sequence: TGTGCCAGTAGTCGGCAGGTCCAATACAATGAGCAGTTCTTC. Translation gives CASSRQVQYNEQFF.

The CDR3 DNA reads TGTGCCACCGGGGAGAGAGAAGCTTTCTTT. It specifies CATGEREAFF. The chain links TRBV11-2 to TRBJ1-1; D unresolved. Trimming removed 10 bases at V and 8 bases at J, with 11 bases between. CDR1 is SGHAT, CDR2 FQNNGV, per germline. This CDR3 has 10 amino acids.

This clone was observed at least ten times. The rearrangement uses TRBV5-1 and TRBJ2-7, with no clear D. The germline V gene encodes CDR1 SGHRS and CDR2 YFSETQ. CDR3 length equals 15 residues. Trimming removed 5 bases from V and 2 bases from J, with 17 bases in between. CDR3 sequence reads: CASRAGYRVPYEQYF. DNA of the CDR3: TGCGCCAGCAGAGCCGGCTACCGGGTCCCCTACGAGCAGTACTTC.

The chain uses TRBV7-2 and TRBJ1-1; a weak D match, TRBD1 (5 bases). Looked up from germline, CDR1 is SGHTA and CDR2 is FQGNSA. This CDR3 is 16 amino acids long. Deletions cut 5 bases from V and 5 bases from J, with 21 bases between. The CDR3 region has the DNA TGTGCCAGCAGCATACTGGGGGGGGAGGGTGTGACTGAAGCTTTCTTT. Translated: CASSILGGEGVTEAFF.

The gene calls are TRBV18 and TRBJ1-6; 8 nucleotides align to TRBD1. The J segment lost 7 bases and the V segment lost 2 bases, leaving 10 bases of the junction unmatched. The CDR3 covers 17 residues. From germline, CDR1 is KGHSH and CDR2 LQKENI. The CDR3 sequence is CASSPSGQGAGNSPLHF. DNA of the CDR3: TGTGCCAGCTCACCATCGGGGCAGGGGGCCGGAAATTCACCCCTCCACTTT.